A selection of T cell receptor beta chains follows, all from one sample in a study of cytomegalovirus exposure and HLA in healthy donors. Generated by immunoSEQ multiplex PCR, the TCRdb table keeps only in-frame clones and is missing some. The sample totals some 110,000 clones. Specimen: PBMCs. The receptors stem from a man aged 30-40 years in good health and CMV-seronegative. Both conserved end residues are trimmed from each CDR3.

V	J	CDR3
TRBV7-3	TRBJ2-1	ASSPDRNEQF
TRBV6-5	TRBJ2-7	ASSRDYEQY
TRBV7-9	TRBJ2-7	ASSWEGGAQYEQY
TRBV4-1	TRBJ2-7	ASSQVPGTGEYEQY
TRBV27	TRBJ1-6	ASSLAGQGSPLH
TRBV7-3	TRBJ2-7	ASSSGPDSSYEQY
TRBV5-4	TRBJ1-1	ASSLGKEDTEAF
TRBV7-9	TRBJ1-5	ASSSRNQPQH
TRBV30	TRBJ1-4	AWRGGGRAEKLF
TRBV7-3	TRBJ2-5	ASSLKGALFETQY
TRBV6-5	TRBJ1-6	ASSPLDRGNSPLH
TRBV6-5	TRBJ1-1	ASSRQENTEAF
TRBV7-9	TRBJ1-2	ASSYDSPNYGYT
TRBV9	TRBJ1-2	ASSVVPLPRGGYT
TRBV19	TRBJ1-2	ASSMGQRAPRYGYT
TRBV29-1	TRBJ1-5	SVGGTGGQPQH
TRBV5-4	TRBJ2-7	ASRQTGDGSYEQY
TRBV25-1	TRBJ2-1	ATSEGGKGDNEQF
TRBV7-9	TRBJ2-3	ASSYVDREGTDTQY
TRBV6-6	TRBJ2-7	ASRTTSGGYEQY
TRBV6-5	TRBJ2-1	ASSSPREGAEQF
TRBV2	TRBJ2-6	ASSQQGAGANVLT
TRBV7-2	TRBJ2-7	ASSPQQGGYEQY
TRBV6-5	TRBJ2-1	ASRRTGSSYNEQF
TRBV28	TRBJ2-7	ASSFGQGAPYEQY
TRBV9	TRBJ2-5	ASSGGTAQETQY
TRBV2	TRBJ1-1	ASSEVGTNEAF
TRBV4-1	TRBJ1-5	ASSPSLRGGEGDQPQH
TRBV7-9	TRBJ1-2	ASSLHTGEDYGYT
TRBV6-1	TRBJ1-5	ASTRERDQPQH
TRBV30	TRBJ1-1	ASESQIFTEAF
TRBV9	TRBJ2-2	ASSVVEGAAGELF
TRBV29-1	TRBJ1-5	SVEPEGAFSNQPQH
TRBV30	.	ACRRGGEQY
TRBV4-2	TRBJ1-2	ASSQDGQNYGYT
TRBV5-1	TRBJ2-5	ASSSLSGGIQETQY
TRBV9	TRBJ1-6	ASSVVASIGTHNSPLH
TRBV5-1	TRBJ2-7	ASSLGGHEQY
TRBV4-2	TRBJ2-1	ASSQVTSGVYNEQF
TRBV15	TRBJ1-1	ATSTPTGPQGAF
TRBV7-3	TRBJ1-1	ASSLTVLGQGENTEAF
TRBV11-3	TRBJ2-3	ASSPGQADTQY
TRBV28	TRBJ2-5	ASSLPGGRETQY